A selection of T cell receptor beta chains follows, all from one sample in a study of T cells in Graves' hyperthyroidism and ophthalmopathy. Each CDR3 protein gets one entry after TCRdb re-called the multiplex PCR reads with MiXCR. This sample has some 500,000 distinct CDR3 sequences, with approximately 25% found just once. Sequenced sample: blood. These receptors came from a woman between 25 and 40 years old with Graves' ophthalmopathy. The CDR3 runs from the conserved cysteine through the conserved F or W. The D gene is left open where the match is weak. Size is stated for part of the rows, as once, few or many counts, or as a class when the clone is expanded.

v_gene	abundance	d_gene	j_gene	len	CDR3aa	CDR3nt
TRBV10-1	many	TRBD2	TRBJ2-5	17	CASSASGGTPAGETQYF	TGCGCCAGCAGTGCAAGCGGGGGTACTCCCGCGGGGGAGACCCAGTACTTC
TRBV12-3/TRBV12-4	.	TRBD1	TRBJ2-7	16	CASSLGGQGASYEQYF	TGTGCCAGCAGTTTAGGCGGACAGGGGGCTTCCTACGAGCAGTACTTC
TRBV11-2	many	.	TRBJ1-1	17	CASSFRGIRKINTEAFF	TGTGCCAGCAGCTTTCGGGGGATCCGTAAAATTAACACTGAAGCTTTCTTT
TRBV12-3/TRBV12-4	.	.	TRBJ1-5	14	CASSLLDTYQPQHF	TGTGCCAGCAGTTTATTGGACACATATCAGCCCCAGCATTTT
TRBV3-1	.	TRBD1	TRBJ2-5	15	CASSSGAGGIETQYF	TGTGCCAGCAGCTCCGGGGCAGGGGGTATAGAGACCCAGTACTTC
TRBV7-2	.	.	TRBJ2-7	14	CASSTQGGFYEQYF	TGTGCCAGCAGCACCCAGGGCGGGTTCTACGAGCAGTACTTC
TRBV2	many	TRBD1	TRBJ1-3	15	CASTGQGAEGNTIYF	TGTGCCAGCACGGGACAGGGGGCGGAAGGAAACACCATATATTTT
TRBV6-1	.	TRBD2	TRBJ2-7	14	CASSQSGGVYEQYF	TGTGCCAGCAGTCAAAGCGGGGGTGTCTACGAGCAGTACTTC
TRBV28	many	.	TRBJ2-7	15	CASSLGGVVSYEQYF	TGTGCCAGCAGTTTAGGCGGGGTTGTATCCTACGAGCAGTACTTC
TRBV11-1	.	.	TRBJ2-2	16	CASSPGGPLNTGELFF	TGTGCCAGCAGCCCAGGGGGGCCCCTTAACACCGGGGAGCTGTTTTTT
TRBV20-1	many	.	TRBJ1-1	13	CSAPVSGGTEAFF	TGCAGTGCTCCAGTTTCCGGAGGCACTGAAGCTTTCTTT
TRBV11-2	many	.	TRBJ1-3	16	CASSLRLSGEKDTIYF	TGTGCCAGCAGCTTAAGACTTTCAGGGGAGAAGGACACCATATATTTT
TRBV20-1	many	.	TRBJ2-5	12	CSALYYQETQYF	TGCAGTGCCTTGTACTATCAAGAGACCCAGTACTTC
TRBV28	many	.	TRBJ1-2	15	CASLSPTGGNYGYTF	TGTGCCAGCCTCTCCCCCACAGGCGGTAACTATGGCTACACCTTC
TRBV7-2	.	TRBD2	TRBJ2-5	14	CASASGSTKETQYF	TGTGCCAGCGCTAGCGGGTCAACTAAAGAGACCCAGTACTTC
TRBV4-1	few	TRBD2	TRBJ2-7	17	CASSQPGGTSGRYEQYF	TGCGCCAGCAGCCAACCCGGGGGGACTAGCGGGAGATACGAGCAGTACTTC
TRBV20-1	many	.	TRBJ2-7	13	CSALQGISYEQYF	TGCAGTGCTCTTCAGGGGATTTCCTACGAGCAGTACTTC
TRBV6-1	.	TRBD1	TRBJ1-5	15	CASTQGQGTVQPQHF	TGTGCCAGCACTCAGGGACAGGGAACGGTGCAGCCCCAGCATTTT
TRBV20-1	many	.	TRBJ2-7	15	CSAPDSSVVSYEQYF	TGCAGTGCCCCCGACAGTTCCGTAGTCTCCTACGAGCAGTACTTC
TRBV19	.	TRBD1	TRBJ2-2	16	CASSKSIGTGLGELFF	TGTGCCAGTAGTAAATCAATCGGGACAGGGCTCGGGGAGCTGTTTTTT
TRBV5-6	many	.	TRBJ1-1	17	CASSWRPLGAYPTEAFF	TGTGCCAGCAGCTGGAGGCCTCTAGGGGCATATCCCACTGAAGCTTTCTTT
TRBV7-8	.	TRBD2	TRBJ2-7	15	CASLRLAGNSYEQYF	TGTGCCAGCCTACGACTAGCGGGTAACTCCTACGAGCAGTACTTC
TRBV20-1	many	.	TRBJ1-1	16	CSAQGTGSGLTTEAFF	TGCAGTGCTCAAGGAACAGGATCTGGTTTAACCACTGAAGCTTTCTTT
TRBV28	many	TRBD1	TRBJ1-1	20	CASSFQAPGQGFQGNTEAFF	TGTGCCAGCAGTTTCCAGGCCCCGGGACAGGGCTTTCAGGGGAACACTGAAGCTTTCTTT
TRBV12-3/TRBV12-4	few	.	TRBJ2-5	14	CASSLEVAEETQYF	TGTGCCAGCAGTTTGGAGGTAGCGGAAGAGACCCAGTACTTC
TRBV12-3/TRBV12-4	many	.	TRBJ2-7	15	CASTPSVSGSYEQYF	TGTGCCAGCACCCCCTCGGTGAGTGGGAGCTACGAGCAGTACTTC
TRBV28	many	.	TRBJ1-5	15	CASSSPGTGATPQHF	TGTGCCAGCAGTTCACCCGGGACTGGGGCGACGCCCCAGCATTTT
TRBV6-1	.	.	TRBJ1-1	15	CASSPRTMWNTEAFF	TGTGCCAGCAGTCCCCGGACAATGTGGAACACTGAAGCTTTCTTT
TRBV12-3/TRBV12-4	many	.	TRBJ1-2	14	CASSRWTGNYGYTF	TGTGCCAGCAGTAGATGGACGGGGAACTATGGCTACACCTTC
TRBV5-1	few	TRBD2	TRBJ2-5	18	CASSLPTQTTSNQETQYF	TGCGCCAGCAGCCTACCGACCCAAACGACTAGCAACCAAGAGACCCAGTACTTC
TRBV6-1	.	TRBD1	TRBJ1-1	11	CATERQGQAFF	TGTGCCACCGAACGACAGGGGCAGGCTTTCTTT
TRBV5-1	few	.	TRBJ1-3	17	CASSLAPLQVSGNTIYF	TGCGCCAGCAGCTTGGCCCCCCTACAGGTCTCTGGAAACACCATATATTTT
TRBV5-1	many	.	TRBJ2-2	13	CASSWSGTGELFF	TGCGCCAGCAGCTGGTCAGGCACCGGGGAGCTGTTTTTT
TRBV5-1	few	TRBD1	TRBJ1-3	17	CASSSRDSKISGNTIYF	TGCGCCAGCAGCTCCCGGGACAGCAAAATCTCTGGAAACACCATATATTTT
TRBV29-1	many	TRBD1	TRBJ1-2	14	CSVHLQGANYGYTF	TGCAGCGTACACTTACAGGGGGCTAATTATGGCTACACCTTC
TRBV2	many	.	TRBJ2-7	15	CASSESWGHSYEQYF	TGTGCCAGCAGTGAATCTTGGGGTCATTCCTACGAGCAGTACTTC
TRBV18	few	TRBD1	TRBJ2-7	15	CASSPFTTGDYEQYF	TGTGCCAGCTCACCTTTTACGACAGGGGACTACGAGCAGTACTTC
TRBV11-2	.	.	TRBJ1-1	12	CASSSWRTEAFF	TGTGCCAGCAGCTCCTGGAGAACTGAAGCTTTCTTT
TRBV5-1	many	.	TRBJ1-3	15	CASRQTDYSGNTIYF	TGCGCCAGCAGACAAACGGATTACTCTGGAAACACCATATATTTT
TRBV11-3	many	.	TRBJ2-2	14	CASSFTESTGELFF	TGTGCCAGCAGCTTCACAGAGAGCACCGGGGAGCTGTTTTTT
TRBV3-1	.	.	TRBJ2-5	14	CASSPIAVQETQYF	TGTGCCAGCAGCCCGATAGCGGTCCAAGAGACCCAGTACTTC